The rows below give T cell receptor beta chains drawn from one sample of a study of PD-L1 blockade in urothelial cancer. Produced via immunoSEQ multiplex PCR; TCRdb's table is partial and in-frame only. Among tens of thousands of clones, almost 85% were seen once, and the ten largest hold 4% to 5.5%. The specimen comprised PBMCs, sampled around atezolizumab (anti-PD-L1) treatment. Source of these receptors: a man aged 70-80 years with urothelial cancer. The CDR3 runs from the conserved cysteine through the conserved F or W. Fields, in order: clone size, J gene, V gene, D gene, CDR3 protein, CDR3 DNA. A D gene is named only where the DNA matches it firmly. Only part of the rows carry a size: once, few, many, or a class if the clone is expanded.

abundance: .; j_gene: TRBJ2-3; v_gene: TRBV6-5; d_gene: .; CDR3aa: CASSAQAGSTDTQYF; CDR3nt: TGTGCCAGCAGTGCCCAGGCGGGGAGCACAGATACGCAGTATTTT
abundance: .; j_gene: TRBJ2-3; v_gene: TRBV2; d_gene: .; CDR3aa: CASSGLTSTDTQYF; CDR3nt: TGTGCCAGCAGCGGACTAACTAGCACAGATACGCAGTATTTT
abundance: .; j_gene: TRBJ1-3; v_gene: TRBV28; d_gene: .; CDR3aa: CASRSPGVGNTIYF; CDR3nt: TGTGCCAGCAGATCTCCGGGGGTCGGAAACACCATATATTTT
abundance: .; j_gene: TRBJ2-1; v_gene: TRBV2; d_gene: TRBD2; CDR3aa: CASSASVAGSNEQFF; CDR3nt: TGTGCCAGCAGCGCTTCGGTAGCGGGATCCAATGAGCAGTTCTTC
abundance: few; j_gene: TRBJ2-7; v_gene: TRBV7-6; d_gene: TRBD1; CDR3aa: CASSFDRGEYEQYF; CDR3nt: TGTGCCAGCAGCTTTGACAGGGGCGAGTACGAGCAGTACTTC
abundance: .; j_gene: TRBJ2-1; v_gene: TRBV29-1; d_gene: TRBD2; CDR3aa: CSVVGLADNEQFF; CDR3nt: TGCAGCGTTGTCGGTCTAGCGGACAATGAGCAGTTCTTC
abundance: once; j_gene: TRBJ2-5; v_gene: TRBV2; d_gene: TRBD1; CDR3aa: CASSGQGVETQYF; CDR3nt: TGTGCCAGCAGCGGACAGGGGGTGGAGACCCAGTACTTC
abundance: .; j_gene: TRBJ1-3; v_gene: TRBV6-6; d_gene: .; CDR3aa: CASSQDSDLNTIYF; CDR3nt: TGTGCCAGCAGCCAGGACAGCGACTTAAACACCATATATTTT
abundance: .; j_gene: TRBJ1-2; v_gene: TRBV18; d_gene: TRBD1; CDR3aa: CASSPSGQYHGYTF; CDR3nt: TGTGCCAGCTCACCCTCGGGACAGTATCATGGCTACACCTTC
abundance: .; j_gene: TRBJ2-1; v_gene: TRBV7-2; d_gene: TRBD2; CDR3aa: CASSFSGSSYNEQFF; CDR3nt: TGTGCCAGCAGCTTTAGCGGGAGCTCCTACAATGAGCAGTTCTTC
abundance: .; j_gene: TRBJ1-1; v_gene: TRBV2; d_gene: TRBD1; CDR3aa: CASSSDRVTEAFF; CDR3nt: TGTGCCAGCAGTTCGGACAGGGTAACTGAAGCTTTCTTT
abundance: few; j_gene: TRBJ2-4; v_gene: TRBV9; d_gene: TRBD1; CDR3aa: CASSPQGTGVDIQYF; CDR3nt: TGTGCCAGCAGCCCCCAGGGGACAGGGGTAGACATTCAGTACTTC
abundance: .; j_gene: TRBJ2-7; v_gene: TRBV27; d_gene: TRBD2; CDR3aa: CASRMTSAALGYEQYF; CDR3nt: TGTGCCAGCAGGATGACTAGCGCAGCGCTAGGCTACGAGCAGTACTTC
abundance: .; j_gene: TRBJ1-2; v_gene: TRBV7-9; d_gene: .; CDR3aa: CASSPSMDPGYTF; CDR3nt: TGTGCCAGCAGCCCTAGCATGGACCCTGGCTACACCTTC
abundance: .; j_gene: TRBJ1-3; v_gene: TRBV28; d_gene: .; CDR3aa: CASTTGVSGNTIYF; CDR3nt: TGTGCCAGCACCACCGGGGTTTCTGGAAACACCATATATTTT
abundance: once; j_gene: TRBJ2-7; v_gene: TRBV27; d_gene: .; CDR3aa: CASSSQTAGPPYEQYF; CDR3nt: TGTGCCAGCAGTTCCCAGACAGCCGGGCCCCCCTACGAGCAGTACTTC
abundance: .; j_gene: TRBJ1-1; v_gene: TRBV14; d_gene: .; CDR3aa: CASGRNQNTEAFF; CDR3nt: TGTGCCAGCGGGAGGAATCAGAACACTGAAGCTTTCTTT
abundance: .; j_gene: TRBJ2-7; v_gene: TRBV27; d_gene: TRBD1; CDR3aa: CASSPRTGAYEQYF; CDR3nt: TGTGCCAGCAGCCCTAGGACAGGGGCCTACGAGCAGTACTTC
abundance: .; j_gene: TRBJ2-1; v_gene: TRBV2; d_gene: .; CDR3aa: CASSPFRGSSYNEQFF; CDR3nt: TGTGCCAGCAGTCCTTTCCGGGGTAGCTCCTACAATGAGCAGTTCTTC
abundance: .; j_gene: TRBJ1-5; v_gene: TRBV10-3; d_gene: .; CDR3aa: CAISESGAPQAQHF; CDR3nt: TGTGCCATCAGTGAGTCGGGGGCTCCCCAGGCCCAGCATTTT
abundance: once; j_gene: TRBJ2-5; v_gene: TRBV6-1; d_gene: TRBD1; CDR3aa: CASSVLTGGSQETQYF; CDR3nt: TGTGCCAGCAGTGTTCTTACAGGGGGTTCCCAAGAGACCCAGTACTTC
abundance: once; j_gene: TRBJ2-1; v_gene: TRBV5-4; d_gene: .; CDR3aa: CASSLSGSANNEQFF; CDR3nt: TGTGCCAGCAGCTTGTCTGGAAGCGCAAACAATGAGCAGTTCTTC
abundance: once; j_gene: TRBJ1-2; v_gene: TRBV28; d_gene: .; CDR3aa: CASSTAQGRVGGYTF; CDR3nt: TGTGCCAGCAGTACCGCGCAGGGGCGAGTTGGAGGCTACACCTTC
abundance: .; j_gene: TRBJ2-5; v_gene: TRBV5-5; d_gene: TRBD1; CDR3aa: CASSGRQGATGETQYF; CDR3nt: TGTGCCAGCAGCGGAAGACAGGGGGCTACGGGAGAGACCCAGTACTTC